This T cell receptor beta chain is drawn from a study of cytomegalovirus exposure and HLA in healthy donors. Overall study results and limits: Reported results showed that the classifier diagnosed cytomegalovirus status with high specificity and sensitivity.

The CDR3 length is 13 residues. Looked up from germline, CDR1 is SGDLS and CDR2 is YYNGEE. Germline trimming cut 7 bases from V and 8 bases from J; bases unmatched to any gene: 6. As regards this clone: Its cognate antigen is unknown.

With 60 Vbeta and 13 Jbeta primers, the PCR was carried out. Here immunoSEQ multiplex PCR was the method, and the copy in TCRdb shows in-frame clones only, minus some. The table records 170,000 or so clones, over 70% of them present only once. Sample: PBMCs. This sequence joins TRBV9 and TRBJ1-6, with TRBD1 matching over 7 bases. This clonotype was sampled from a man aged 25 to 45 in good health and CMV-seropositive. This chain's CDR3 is CASRQGGDSPLHF. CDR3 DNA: TGTGCCAGCCGACAGGGTGGAGATTCACCCCTCCACTTT. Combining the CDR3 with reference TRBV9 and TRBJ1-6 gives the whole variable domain DSGVTQTPKHLITATGQRVTLRCSPRSGDLSVYWYQQSLDQGLQFLIQYYNGEERAKGNILERFSAQQFPDLHSELNLSSLELGDSALYFCASRQGGDSPLHFGNGTRLTVT.